A single T cell receptor beta chain is shown here with its context. CDR3 size: 16 residues. V lost 4 bases to trimming and J lost 0 bases, with 13 bases between them. The germline CDR1 and CDR2 sequences are MGHRA and YSYEKL. The data derive from a study of blood T cell repertoires in COVID-19. Across the whole study: There were acute and convalescent COVID-19 samples, and they came from the United States, Italy and Spain. T cells, B-cell-depleted T cells, or PBMCs provided the cDNA or gDNA that served as material.

Patients from Seattle were sampled longitudinally, starting during active infection. Under the authors' procedure: The authors estimated nucleated cell counts from reference gene primer amplification. The table came from immunoSEQ multiplex PCR; TCRdb's copy has only in-frame clones and leaves some out. V, J and clone size are taken as reported in that table, and D and trimming were inferred from the DNA itself. The sample carries about 99,000 clones, around 88% recorded once. The material sequenced was peripheral blood. The TCR originated in a man aged 50 or older with COVID-19, enrolled during active disease. This chain connects TRBV4-1 to TRBJ1-5; D unclear. The CDR3 sequence is CASSPEGGHSNQPQHF. As DNA, the CDR3 is TGCGCCAGCAGCCCCGAGGGAGGGCATAGCAATCAGCCCCAGCATTTT.